This TCR beta chain was sequenced for a study of naive and memory T cell subsets. Note on this clonotype: One end of the junction is discordant with germline, which a read error may explain.

CDR3 length: 13 amino acids. Looked up from germline, CDR1 is SQVTM and CDR2 is ANQGSEA. Both TRBC1 and TRBC2 were covered by a beta constant-region primer of two equimolar oligonucleotides. Ligated cDNA was amplified by four rounds of PCR with nested alpha and beta constant-region primers and SP2. In TCRdb, the UMI-ligation and nested PCR reads were re-called with MiXCR into one record per CDR3 protein. The table shows more than 100,000 distinct CDR3 sequences, with 36% occurring only once. The material sequenced was central memory CD4+ T cells from blood. This TCR derives from a human donor in good health. The V gene is TRBV29-1, the J gene TRBJ2-7, with 11 nucleotides matching TRBD1. The CDR3 DNA sequence: TGCAGCGCTGAAAGGGACAGGGGGGTTGAGCAGTACTTC. It is translated as CSAERDRGVEQYF.